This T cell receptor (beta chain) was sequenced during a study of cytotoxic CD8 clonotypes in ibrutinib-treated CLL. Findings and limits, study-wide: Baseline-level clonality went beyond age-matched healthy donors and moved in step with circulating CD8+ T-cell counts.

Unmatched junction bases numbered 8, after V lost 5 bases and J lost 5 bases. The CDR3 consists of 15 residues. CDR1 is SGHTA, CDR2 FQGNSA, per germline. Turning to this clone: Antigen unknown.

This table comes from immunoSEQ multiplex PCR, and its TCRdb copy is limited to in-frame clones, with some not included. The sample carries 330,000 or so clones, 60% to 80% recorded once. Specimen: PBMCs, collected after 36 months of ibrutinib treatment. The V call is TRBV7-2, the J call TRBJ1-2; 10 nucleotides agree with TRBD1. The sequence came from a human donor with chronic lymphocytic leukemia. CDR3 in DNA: TGTGCCAGCAGCAGCCGGACAGGGGGTGGATATGGCTACACCTTC. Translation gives CASSSRTGGGYGYTF.